A single sample is the source of the 30 T cell receptor beta chains below, sequenced in a study of T cell responses to AZD1222 COVID-19 vaccine. TCRdb keeps only in-frame clones here, not all; method: immunoSEQ multiplex PCR. The profile covers about 120,000 clones, with about 88% appearing a single time and about 4% taken by the ten largest. This specimen was peripheral blood, taken 28 days after the second AZD1222 dose. The receptor set was obtained from an adult who received the AZD1222 COVID-19 vaccine.

This sequence joins TRBV25-1 and TRBJ2-7; D unresolved. V was clipped by 3 bases and J by 4 bases, with 4 bases between them. The CDR3 has 11 residues. Germline V gives CDR1 MGHDK, CDR2 SYGVNS. DNA of the CDR3: TGTGCCAGCAGTGACCGGTACGAGCAGTACTTC. It codes for CASSDRYEQYF.

V gene TRBV5-1 combines with J gene TRBJ2-3; D possibly corresponds to TRBD2 (5 bases). The V end was cut by 0 bases, the J end by 5 bases, with 10 bases between. Germline V lookup: CDR1 SGHRS, CDR2 YFSETQ. This CDR3 spans 14 amino acids. The CDR3 coding sequence is TGCGCCAGCAGCTTGGTACCTAGCTTAGATACGCAGTATTTT. It specifies CASSLVPSLDTQYF.

The rearrangement links TRBV7-2 to TRBJ2-3; 12 positions agree with TRBD2. The CDR3 covers 19 residues. Germline values: CDR1 SGHTA, CDR2 FQGNSA. J gave up 2 bases and V 5 bases, and 14 bases lay outside the gene matches. The CDR3 reads CASSLWTSGTSAATDTQYF. The CDR3 coding sequence is TGTGCCAGCAGCCTCTGGACTAGCGGGACCAGCGCGGCCACAGATACGCAGTATTTT.

The J gene is TRBJ1-2, the V gene TRBV6-5, with TRBD1 matching over 7 bases. The V gene's germline CDR1 is MNHEY and CDR2 SVGAGI. With V trimmed by 2 bases and J by 4 bases, 4 bases remained unmatched. This CDR3 region has 14 residues. The CDR3 here is CASSYGDSLYGYTF. CDR3 DNA: TGTGCCAGCAGTTACGGGGACAGCCTCTATGGCTACACCTTC.

The V and J genes are TRBV14 and TRBJ2-7, with TRBD2 identical over 11 bases. With 6 bases clipped from V and 2 bases from J, the junction kept 3 bases outside the gene matches. This CDR3 spans 14 amino acids. Germline V CDR1 and CDR2: SGHDN, FVKESK. The CDR3 nucleotides read TGTGCCAGCAGGCCTAGCGGGGGGACCTACGAGCAGTACTTC. Its translation is CASRPSGGTYEQYF.

The chain employs TRBV6-5 and TRBJ1-1; D not resolved. Deletions cut 2 bases from V and 4 bases from J, with 14 bases between. CDR3 length: 15 amino acids. CDR1 and CDR2 (germline): MNHEY, SVGAGI. In nucleotides, the CDR3 is TGTGCCAGCAGTTACGGGTCCCCGAGGAGCACTGAAGCTTTCTTT. This encodes CASSYGSPRSTEAFF.

V gene TRBV25-1 combines with J gene TRBJ1-5, with 8 bases that match TRBD1. Germline loops: CDR1 MGHDK, CDR2 SYGVNS. The J segment lost 6 bases and the V segment lost 3 bases, leaving 7 bases of the junction unmatched. The CDR3 has 15 amino acids. CDR3 nucleotides: TGTGCCAGCAGTGAGGCAGGGGGCTTCGGTCAGCCCCAGCATTTT. Protein product: CASSEAGGFGQPQHF.

This clone was detected only once. V and J are TRBV7-3 and TRBJ2-1, with TRBD2 as a possible D gene (6 bases). There are 16 residues in the CDR3. Between the trimmed V and J ends, which lost 4 bases and 0 bases, there was a span of 13 bases. CDR1 is SGHTA and CDR2 is FQGTGA in the germline V gene. The CDR3 protein is CASSSSGTFSYNEQFF. CDR3 DNA: TGTGCCAGCAGCTCGTCCGGGACTTTCTCCTACAATGAGCAGTTCTTC.

This clone turned up a few times. This chain joins TRBV4-2 and TRBJ2-6; TRBD1 matches 7 bases. The ends lost 0 bases at V and 2 bases at J; junction bases unmatched: 1. Germline lookup yields CDR1 LGHNA and CDR2 YNFKEQ. This CDR3 is 16 amino acids long. The CDR3 DNA sequence: TGTGCCAGCAGCCAAGACGGGACAGCTGGGGCCAACGTCCTGACTTTC. This gives the protein CASSQDGTAGANVLTF.

This clone was observed a single time. This chain joins TRBV23-1 and TRBJ1-2; TRBD1 is a possible D gene (6 bases). TRBV23-1 carries the ORF label, with uncertain function. The CDR3 runs to 13 residues. V was pared by 10 bases and J by 9 bases, with 21 bases between. The CDR3 DNA reads as TGCGCCACCATCCAGTGGGGGGGCGATCGCTACACCTTC. This codes for CATIQWGGDRYTF.

CDR3 nucleotide sequence: TGTGCCAGCAGTTTACGATCTAGCGTCCGAACGAACACCGGGGAGCTGTTTTTT. It is translated as CASSLRSSVRTNTGELFF. The chain carries TRBV7-9 and TRBJ2-2; maybe TRBD2 (6 bases). The V and J ends lost 6 bases and 0 bases respectively, with 20 bases between them. This CDR3 has 18 residues. The V gene's germline CDR1 is SEHNR and CDR2 FQNEAQ (reference sequence).

In regard to this clone: Mismatch with germline at one junction end may stem from a read error. The J gene is TRBJ1-2, the V gene TRBV13, with 11 bases lining up with TRBD1. Per the germline V gene, CDR1 is PRHDT and CDR2 is FYEKMQ (reference sequence). The CDR3 has 15 residues. The DNA for the CDR3 is TGTGCCAGCAGCCTAGGACAGGGGGCTGTCTATGGCTACACCTTC. Residues: CASSLGQGAVYGYTF.

This chain uses TRBV2 with TRBJ2-7; 8 nucleotides agree with TRBD2. Germline CDR1 and CDR2: SNHLY and FYNNEI. The V segment lost 1 base and the J segment 4 bases; nucleotides outside the gene matches: 6. The CDR3 extends over 15 amino acids. The CDR3 is CASSEVTSGGYEQYF. The CDR3 DNA follows: TGTGCCAGCAGTGAAGTTACTAGCGGAGGGTACGAGCAGTACTTC.

V is TRBV27 and J is TRBJ2-7, with 11 bases fitting TRBD1. V gave up 5 bases and J gave up 6 bases; unmatched junction bases: 12. The CDR3 contains 16 residues. Germline V gene lookup returns CDR1 MNHEY and CDR2 SMNVEV (reference sequence). Here the CDR3 DNA reads TGTGCCAGCAGTATCCGGCGGACAGGGGGCGTCTCCGAGCAGTACTTC. The encoded protein is CASSIRRTGGVSEQYF.

This clone appeared a few times. The chain uses TRBV7-8 and TRBJ2-3, with 8 bases matching TRBD1. Looked up from germline, CDR1 is SGHVS and CDR2 is FQNEAQ. The CDR3 runs to 15 residues. The V segment lost 3 bases and the J segment 3 bases; nucleotides outside the gene matches: 5. CDR3 loop: CASSLRDRNTDTQYF. CDR3 coding DNA: TGTGCCAGCAGCTTGAGGGACAGGAATACAGATACGCAGTATTTT.

The chain combines TRBV5-1 with TRBJ2-2; possibly TRBD1 for D (6 bases). CDR3 length: 13 amino acids. V was trimmed by 5 bases and J by 1 base, leaving 6 bases between them. Germline CDR1 and CDR2: SGHRS and YFSETQ. CDR3 DNA: TGCGCCAGCAGGACAGGGAACACCGGGGAGCTGTTTTTT. It encodes CASRTGNTGELFF.

This rearrangement joins TRBV6-2 or TRBV6-3 to TRBJ2-3; TRBD1 matches at 8 bases. With V trimmed by 1 base and J by 6 bases, 6 bases remained unmatched. The germline V gene has CDR1 MNHEY and CDR2 SVGEGT. The CDR3 is made up of 15 amino acids. CDR3 region: CASSYWQGASDTQYF. CDR3 DNA: TGTGCCAGCAGTTACTGGCAGGGGGCGTCGGATACGCAGTATTTT.

The rearrangement links TRBV5-6 to TRBJ2-1; a possible D gene is TRBD2 (6 bases). Germline values: CDR1 SGHDT, CDR2 YYEEEE. Trimming removed 6 bases from V and 1 base from J, with 17 bases in between. The CDR3 runs to 16 residues. CDR3: CASTESSVRSYNEQFF. In nucleotides, the CDR3 is TGTGCCAGCACCGAATCTAGCGTGAGGTCCTACAATGAGCAGTTCTTC.

V is TRBV18 and J is TRBJ2-3; D unresolved. The CDR3 is made up of 11 amino acids. CDR1 KGHSH and CDR2 LQKENI come from the germline V gene. DNA of the CDR3: TGTGCAAGCCTCACTTCAGATACGCAGTATTTT. It specifies CASLTSDTQYF.

V and J are TRBV6-6 and TRBJ1-2, with D unclear. The CDR3 is 16 amino acids. Germline CDR1 is MNHNY and CDR2 is SVGAGI (reference sequence). Trimming removed 6 bases from V and 2 bases from J, with 19 bases in between. CDR3 nucleotide sequence: TGTGCCAGCAGGTCTACCGGAACATTGCCCAACTATGGCTACACCTTC. Protein: CASRSTGTLPNYGYTF.

The rearrangement uses TRBV4-3 and TRBJ2-5, with 8 bases lining up with TRBD2. Germline V gene data show CDR1 as LGHNA and CDR2 as YSLEER. This CDR3 spans 16 amino acids. V lost 1 base, J lost 2 bases, and 6 bases stayed unmatched. The CDR3 loop reads CASSQVMGLGQETQYF. CDR3 DNA: TGCGCCAGCAGCCAAGTGATGGGACTAGGACAAGAGACCCAGTACTTC.

The chain is built from TRBV11-1 and TRBJ2-7, with D perhaps TRBD1 (6 bases). CDR3 length equals 13 residues. Trimming stripped 5 bases from V and 1 base from J, with 9 bases between. CDR1 is SGHAT and CDR2 is FQDESV in the germline V gene (reference sequence). Here the CDR3 DNA reads TGTGCCAGCAGCCCCAGGGGTTCCTACGAGCAGTACTTC. Translating gives CASSPRGSYEQYF.

The count of this clone is one. This chain uses TRBV3-1 (or the pseudogene TRBV3-2) with TRBJ1-2; no clear D. This CDR3 comprises 14 residues. Germline CDR1 LGHDT, CDR2 YNNKEL (reference sequence). The ends were cut back, 2 bases at V and 8 bases at J, with 15 bases in the middle. The CDR3 here is CASSQNLAGTGYTF. CDR3 nucleotide sequence: TGTGCCAGCAGCCAAAATTTGGCCGGTACCGGCTACACCTTC.

The CDR3 loop is CASSTTSNTEAFF. The DNA for the CDR3 is TGTGCCAGCAGCACCACGAGTAACACTGAAGCTTTCTTT. The chain couples TRBV7-3 to TRBJ1-1; D is undetermined. The CDR3 extends over 13 amino acids. Trimming pared 5 bases from V and 2 bases from J, leaving 9 bases between. CDR1 and CDR2 from the germline V gene are SGHTA and FQGTGA.

This clone came up a few times. The chain uses TRBV9 and TRBJ1-6; 7 bases fit TRBD1. Germline loops: CDR1 SGDLS, CDR2 YYNGEE. The CDR3 runs 15 residues. J lost 6 bases, V lost 4 bases, and 7 bases had no gene match. DNA for the CDR3: TGTGCCAGCAGCTTGAGACAGGGCCCTAATTCACCCCTCCACTTT. Its translation: CASSLRQGPNSPLHF.

The chain is built from TRBV3-1 (or the pseudogene TRBV3-2) and TRBJ2-1; perhaps TRBD2 as D (6 bases). Germline CDR1 and CDR2: LGHDT and YNNKEL (reference sequence). CDR3 size: 11 residues. The V end was cut by 4 bases, the J end by 10 bases, with 8 bases between. The CDR3 DNA reads as TGTGCCAGCAGCCTTACTAGCGAGCAGTTCTTC. It specifies CASSLTSEQFF.

This chain uses TRBV7-2 with TRBJ1-1; 8 nucleotides agree with TRBD1. The ends lost 2 bases at V and 5 bases at J; junction bases unmatched: 4. The CDR3 totals 14 residues. The germline V gene encodes CDR1 SGHTA and CDR2 FQGNSA. CDR3 nucleotides: TGTGCCAGCAGCTTACAGGGGGCGTATACTGAAGCTTTCTTT. Translating gives CASSLQGAYTEAFF.

The chain links TRBV6-2 or TRBV6-3 to TRBJ1-2; 7 nucleotides match TRBD1. The CDR3 extends over 15 amino acids. CDR1 MNHEY and CDR2 SVGEGT come from the germline V gene. Losses at the gene ends were 2 bases for V and 5 bases for J; bases not matched to a gene: 8. Here the CDR3 reads CASSYRQGLHYGYTF. CDR3 DNA sequence: TGTGCCAGCAGTTACCGACAGGGTTTACATTATGGCTACACCTTC.

The chain recombines TRBV6-4 with TRBJ2-3; TRBD2 matches 7 bases. Per germline, CDR1 MRHNA and CDR2 SNTAGT. The V segment lost 2 bases and the J segment 0 bases; nucleotides outside the gene matches: 5. The CDR3 length is 16 residues. CDR3 amino acids: CASSDIAGSSTDTQYF. The DNA for the CDR3 is TGTGCCAGCAGTGACATAGCGGGCTCTAGCACAGATACGCAGTATTTT.

CDR3 in amino acids: CASSDFLGQPRDEQFF. The CDR3 coding sequence is TGTGCCAGCAGTGACTTTTTAGGACAGCCTAGGGATGAGCAGTTCTTC. This rearrangement joins TRBV6-4 to TRBJ2-1, with D perhaps TRBD1 (6 bases). In germline, CDR1 is MRHNA, CDR2 SNTAGT. V was pared by 1 base and J by 8 bases, with 18 bases between. The CDR3 spans 16 residues.